This TCR beta chain was recovered during a study of blood T cell repertoires in COVID-19. Looking at the study overall: Sites in the United States, Italy and Spain provided acute and convalescent COVID-19 samples. The analysed material was cDNA or gDNA that came from T cells, B-cell-depleted T cells, or PBMCs.

Looked up from germline, CDR1 is MDHEN and CDR2 is SYDVKM. V shed 9 bases and J shed 1 base, with 12 bases lying between them. The CDR3 loop spans 13 amino acids. Original analysis: Reference gene primer amplification in the assay estimated nucleated cell counts. Sequencing used immunoSEQ multiplex PCR; TCRdb keeps in-frame clones, though not all of them. Clone size and V and J calls were adopted from that table, with D and trimming inferred from the DNA. Of roughly 15,000 clones listed, roughly 88% are singletons. The chain has TRBV28 and TRBJ1-2; D not resolved. The sequenced sample consisted of peripheral blood. The sequence derives from a human donor in a cohort sampled during active COVID-19. The CDR3 nucleotides read TGTGCCAGTACGGTTCTTATTAACTATGGCTACACCTTC. Protein product: CASTVLINYGYTF.